This entry concerns a single TCR beta chain. Its specificity is not known. This record comes from a study of cytomegalovirus exposure and HLA in healthy donors. Study-wide background: As an earlier analysis found, around 170 million T cells yielded 90 million to 140 million unique TCR beta sequences. Findings and limits, study-wide: Based on reports, TCR beta sequences accurately predicted HLA-A and HLA-B alleles for most subjects.

V lost 0 bases and J lost 2, with 9 bases in between. This CDR3 has 14 amino acids. CDR1 SGHRS and CDR2 YFSETQ come from the germline V gene. Healthy donors of bone marrow made up the group. The PCR ran on 60 Vbeta and 13 Jbeta primers. TCRdb keeps only in-frame clones here, not all; method: immunoSEQ multiplex PCR. This sample's table has under 70,000 clones. Source material: PBMCs. J is TRBJ2-7 and V is TRBV5-1; D is unclear. The receptor's source is a middle-aged man in good health and CMV-seropositive. The CDR3: CASSLEGSAYEQYF. The CDR3 bases are TGCGCCAGCAGCTTGGAAGGCAGCGCCTACGAGCAGTACTTC.